This is a list of T cell receptor beta chains from one sample in a study of somatic mutations in cytotoxic T cells in rheumatoid arthritis. Sequenced by immunoSEQ multiplex PCR; TCRdb stores in-frame clones only, minus some. The table shows about 15,000 clones, with under 85% occurring only once. Sequenced material: CD8+ T cells sorted from blood. These receptors all stem from an adult with rheumatoid arthritis. The CDR3 runs from the conserved cysteine through the conserved F or W. D genes are given only for firm matches. The size of a clone is reported for some rows only, either as once, few or many, or as a class for expanded clones.

TRBV5-1,TRBD1,TRBJ1-6,medium-sized,CASKQGGANSPLHF,TGCGCCAGCAAACAGGGGGGGGCCAATTCACCCCTCCACTTT
TRBV27,.,TRBJ1-5,.,CASSPRPALNQPQHF,TGTGCCAGCAGCCCCCGCCCAGCTCTAAATCAGCCCCAGCATTTT
TRBV6-5,TRBD1,TRBJ2-7,few,CASSYGTVGRYEQYF,TGTGCCAGCAGTTACGGGACAGTTGGTCGCTACGAGCAGTACTTC
TRBV9,TRBD2,TRBJ2-1,.,CASSQELAGVNEQFF,TGTGCCAGCAGCCAAGAACTAGCGGGGGTCAATGAGCAGTTCTTC
TRBV7-9,.,TRBJ2-3,.,CASRGAVRGYGTDTQYF,TGTGCCAGCAGAGGGGCCGTGAGGGGGTATGGCACAGATACGCAGTATTTT
TRBV9,.,TRBJ1-2,.,CASSVGASPGDYGYTF,TGTGCCAGCAGCGTAGGTGCCAGCCCCGGGGACTATGGCTACACCTTC
TRBV11-2,TRBD1,TRBJ2-2,.,CASSLVQGNGELFF,TGTGCCAGCAGCCTTGTACAGGGGAACGGGGAGCTGTTTTTT
TRBV18,TRBD1,TRBJ1-2,once,CASSDRDSGPGYTF,TGTGCCAGCTCGGACCGGGACAGCGGGCCGGGCTACACCTTC
TRBV6-1,.,TRBJ1-1,.,CASSEGGRYNTEAFF,TGTGCCAGCAGTGAAGGGGGCAGGTATAACACTGAAGCTTTCTTT
TRBV6-1,.,TRBJ2-6,once,CAIRDFSGANVLTF,TGTGCCATCCGGGATTTCTCTGGGGCCAACGTCCTGACTTTC
TRBV5-8,.,TRBJ1-4,.,CASSSGWARGEKLFF,TGTGCCAGCAGCAGTGGCTGGGCGAGGGGTGAAAAACTGTTTTTT
TRBV19,.,TRBJ2-1,.,CASSPATMVYNEQFF,TGTGCCAGTAGTCCCGCCACGATGGTCTACAATGAGCAGTTCTTC
TRBV9,TRBD2,TRBJ2-3,.,CASSGGGAFTDTQYF,TGTGCCAGCAGCGGCGGGGGAGCGTTCACAGATACGCAGTATTTT
TRBV7-9,.,TRBJ2-1,.,CASSSPNRDSYNEQFF,TGTGCCAGCAGCTCCCCTAACAGGGACTCCTACAATGAGCAGTTCTTC